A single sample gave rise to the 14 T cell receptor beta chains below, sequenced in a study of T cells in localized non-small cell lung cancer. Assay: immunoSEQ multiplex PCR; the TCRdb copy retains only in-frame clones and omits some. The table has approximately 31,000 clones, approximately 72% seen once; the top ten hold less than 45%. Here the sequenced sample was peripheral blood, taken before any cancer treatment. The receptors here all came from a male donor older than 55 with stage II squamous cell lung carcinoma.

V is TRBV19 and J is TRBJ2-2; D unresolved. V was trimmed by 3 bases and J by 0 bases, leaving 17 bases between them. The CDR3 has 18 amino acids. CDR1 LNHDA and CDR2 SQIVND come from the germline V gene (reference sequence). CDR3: CASSIVRNSQANTGELFF. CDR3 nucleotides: TGTGCCAGTAGTATTGTTCGCAACTCCCAAGCGAACACCGGGGAGCTGTTTTTT.

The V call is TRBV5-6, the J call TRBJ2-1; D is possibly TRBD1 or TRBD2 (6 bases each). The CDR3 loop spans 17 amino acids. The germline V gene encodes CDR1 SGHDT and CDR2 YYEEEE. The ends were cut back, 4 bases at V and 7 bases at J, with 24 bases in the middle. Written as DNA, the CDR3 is TGTGCCAGCAGCATAATTTTTAGCGACAGGCGGGGAAATGAGCAGTTCTTC. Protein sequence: CASSIIFSDRRGNEQFF.

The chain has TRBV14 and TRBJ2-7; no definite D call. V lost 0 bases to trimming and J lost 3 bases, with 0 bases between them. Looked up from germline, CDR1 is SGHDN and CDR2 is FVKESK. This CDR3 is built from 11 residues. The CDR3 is CASSQDYEQYF. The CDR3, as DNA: TGTGCCAGCAGCCAAGACTACGAGCAGTACTTC.

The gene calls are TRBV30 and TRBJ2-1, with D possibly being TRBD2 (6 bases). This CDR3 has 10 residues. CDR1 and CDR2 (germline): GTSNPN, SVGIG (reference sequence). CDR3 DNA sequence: TGTGCGTACGGGGGTTTTGAGCAGTTCTTC. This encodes CAYGGFEQFF.

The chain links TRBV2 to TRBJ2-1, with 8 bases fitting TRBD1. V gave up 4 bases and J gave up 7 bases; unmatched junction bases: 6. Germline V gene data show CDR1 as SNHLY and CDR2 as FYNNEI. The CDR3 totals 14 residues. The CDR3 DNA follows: TGTGCCAGCAGTGCCGGCAGGGGGCGGAATGAGCAGTTCTTC. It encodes CASSAGRGRNEQFF.

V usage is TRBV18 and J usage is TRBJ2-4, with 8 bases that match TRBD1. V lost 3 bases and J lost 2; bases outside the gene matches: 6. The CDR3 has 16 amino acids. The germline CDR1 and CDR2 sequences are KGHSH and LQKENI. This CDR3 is CASSPTTGATKNIQYF. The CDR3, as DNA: TGTGCCAGCTCACCGACGACAGGGGCGACCAAAAACATTCAGTACTTC.

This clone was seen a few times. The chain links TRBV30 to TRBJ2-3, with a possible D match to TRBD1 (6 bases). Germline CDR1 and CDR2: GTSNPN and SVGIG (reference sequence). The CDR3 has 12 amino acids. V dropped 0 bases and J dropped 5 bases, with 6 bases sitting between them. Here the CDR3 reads CAWSVGGDTQYF. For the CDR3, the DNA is TGTGCCTGGAGTGTAGGGGGAGATACGCAGTATTTT.

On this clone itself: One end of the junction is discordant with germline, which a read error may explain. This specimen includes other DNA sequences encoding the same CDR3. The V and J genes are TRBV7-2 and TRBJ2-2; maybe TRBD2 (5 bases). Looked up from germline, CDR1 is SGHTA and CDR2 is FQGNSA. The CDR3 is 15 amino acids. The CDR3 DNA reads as TGTGCCAGCAGCCTAGCCGGAGCTAACACCGGGGAGCTGTTTTTT. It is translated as CASSLAGANTGELFF.

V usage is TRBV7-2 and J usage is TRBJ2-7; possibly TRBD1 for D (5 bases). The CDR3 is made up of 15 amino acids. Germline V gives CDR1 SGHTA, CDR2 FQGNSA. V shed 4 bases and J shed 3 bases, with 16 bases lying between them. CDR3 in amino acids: CASSSTTTVLYEQYF. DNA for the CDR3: TGTGCCAGCAGCTCGACCACGACAGTTCTCTACGAGCAGTACTTC.

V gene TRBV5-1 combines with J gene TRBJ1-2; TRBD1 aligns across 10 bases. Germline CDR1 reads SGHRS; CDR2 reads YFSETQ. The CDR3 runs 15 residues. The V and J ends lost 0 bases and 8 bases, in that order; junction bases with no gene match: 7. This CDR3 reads CASSLAYGTGVGYTF. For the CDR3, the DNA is TGCGCCAGCAGCTTGGCCTATGGGACAGGGGTAGGCTACACCTTC.

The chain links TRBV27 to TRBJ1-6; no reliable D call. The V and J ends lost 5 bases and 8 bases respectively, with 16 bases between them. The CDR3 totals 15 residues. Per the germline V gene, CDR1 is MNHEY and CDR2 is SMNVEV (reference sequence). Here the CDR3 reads CASSPRAGRDSPLHF. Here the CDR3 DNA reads TGTGCCAGCAGTCCACGAGCCGGTCGGGATTCACCCCTCCACTTT.

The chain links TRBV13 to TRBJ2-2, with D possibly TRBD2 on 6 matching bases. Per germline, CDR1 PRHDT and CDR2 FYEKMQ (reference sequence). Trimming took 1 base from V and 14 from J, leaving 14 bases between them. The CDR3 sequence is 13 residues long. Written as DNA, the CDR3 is TGTGCCAGCAGCTTAGAGACTAGGGCGCCCCTGTTTTTT. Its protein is CASSLETRAPLFF.

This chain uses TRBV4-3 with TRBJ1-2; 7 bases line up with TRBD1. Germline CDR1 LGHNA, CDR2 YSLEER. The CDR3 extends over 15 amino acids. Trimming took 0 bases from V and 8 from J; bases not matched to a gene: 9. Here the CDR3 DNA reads TGCGCCAGCAGCCAAGATGGATCGCAGGGGGGGGGCTACACCTTC. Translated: CASSQDGSQGGGYTF.

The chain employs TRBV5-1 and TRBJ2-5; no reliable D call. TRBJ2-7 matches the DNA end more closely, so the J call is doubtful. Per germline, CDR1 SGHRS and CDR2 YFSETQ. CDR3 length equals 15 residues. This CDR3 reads CASRGQLAKGYEQYF. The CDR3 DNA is TGCGCCAGCAGAGGTCAGCTGGCCAAGGGCTACGAGCAGTACTTC.